These T cell receptor beta chains were read from a single sample in a study of T cell changes during pregnancy in multiple sclerosis. The data were produced by immunoSEQ multiplex PCR, yet TCRdb's version contains in-frame clones alone and is incomplete. The profile shows about 25,000 clones, 90% of them singletons. The sequenced sample was CD8+ T cells from peripheral blood mononuclear cells, obtained in the third trimester of pregnancy. Source of these receptors: a female donor in good health, enrolled as a control in a pregnancy study. Each CDR3 is given with its conserved first and last residue. The D gene is left open where the match is weak. Clone size, where shown, is once, few, many, or a class for clones that have expanded.

j_call	d_call	v_call	clone_size	cdr3_aa	cdr3_nt
TRBJ2-2	TRBD2	TRBV6-1	-	CASSEAAGGTGELFF	TGTGCCAGCAGTGAAGCGGCCGGGGGGACCGGGGAGCTGTTTTTT
TRBJ2-7	-	TRBV4-1	-	CASSQDGRGSYEQYF	TGCGCCAGCAGCCAAGACGGAAGGGGATCCTACGAGCAGTACTTC
TRBJ2-1	-	TRBV5-4	-	CASSLESAPEQFF	TGTGCCAGCAGCTTGGAAAGCGCACCCGAGCAGTTCTTC
TRBJ2-7	TRBD1	TRBV11-3	-	CASSLGDRRTYEQYF	TGTGCCAGCAGCTTAGGGGACAGGAGAACCTACGAGCAGTACTTC
TRBJ2-7	TRBD1	TRBV7-9	-	CASSEGTGKRYEQYF	TGTGCCAGCAGCGAAGGGACAGGGAAGCGGTACGAGCAGTACTTC
TRBJ2-7	-	TRBV19	-	CASTLSAGGFYEQYF	TGTGCCAGTACCCTTAGCGCAGGGGGGTTCTACGAGCAGTACTTC
TRBJ2-7	-	TRBV5-6	-	CASSFLGTYEQYF	TGTGCCAGCAGCTTCCTCGGTACCTACGAGCAGTACTTC
TRBJ2-2	-	TRBV19	-	CASTHPASGTGELFF	TGTGCCAGTACCCACCCCGCATCGGGCACCGGGGAGCTGTTTTTT
TRBJ1-2	-	TRBV29-1	-	CSVEQGGGYTF	TGCAGCGTTGAACAGGGCGGTGGCTACACCTTC
TRBJ2-5	TRBD2	TRBV6-6	once	CASSYGLPSGQETQYF	TGTGCCAGCAGTTACGGATTGCCTAGCGGGCAAGAGACCCAGTACTTC
TRBJ2-7	TRBD2	TRBV7-6	once	CASSSSIAGQVSEQYF	TGTGCCAGCAGCTCGAGTATAGCGGGGCAAGTCAGCGAGCAGTACTTC
TRBJ1-2	-	TRBV13	-	CASSRTTPYGYTF	TGTGCCAGCAGCCGGACTACCCCTTATGGCTACACCTTC
TRBJ2-3	-	TRBV4-1	-	CASSQDLWLTSTDTQYF	TGCGCCAGCAGCCAAGATCTTTGGCTTACAAGCACAGATACGCAGTATTTT
TRBJ2-1	-	TRBV27	-	CASSPNREGEQFF	TGTGCCAGCAGTCCCAACCGGGAAGGTGAGCAGTTCTTC
TRBJ2-7	-	TRBV6-6	-	CAAGSHEQYF	TGTGCCGCAGGGTCCCACGAGCAGTACTTC
TRBJ2-7	-	TRBV13	once	CASSSGMEQYF	TGTGCCAGCAGCTCCGGTATGGAGCAGTACTTC
TRBJ1-5	TRBD1	TRBV14	-	CASSQSRDRAGQPQHF	TGTGCCAGCAGCCAGTCCCGGGACAGGGCAGGGCAGCCCCAGCATTTT
TRBJ2-5	-	TRBV28	-	CASSFSLWPQETQYF	TGTGCCAGCAGTTTTAGCCTCTGGCCCCAAGAGACCCAGTACTTC